This T cell receptor beta chain is drawn from a study of shared clonotypes between healthy human individuals (dated by TCRdb to about 2020). Looking at the study overall: Three men and a couple of women, aged 18 to 49 years, made up the cohort. For each donor, CD4 naive and CD4 memory were each run on three plates, CD8 naive on two plates, and CD8 memory on one plate. To estimate repertoire size and how much clonotype sharing occurs between individuals, the study deeply sequenced the blood TCR repertoires of 4 to 6 healthy adults. Different laboratories and diverse techniques were used to prepare libraries and sequence TCR repertoires, to increase sequencing depth and limit assay-specific biases. Leukapheresis yielded between about 0.85 and 9.5 billion PBMCs per donor. What the authors observed across the whole study: Incomplete sequencing was indicated by rarefaction of sorted-subset datasets, despite the large sequencing depth. Because the study included a small number of donors, the genetic and exposure-history diversity represented was limited. Naive subsets generally had larger estimated clonotype richness than memory subsets did. Sharing across a handful of donors was observed for around 4.8% of naive CD4, 3% to 3.5% of naive CD8, roughly 2.4% of memory CD4, and around 0.4% of memory CD8 clonotypes. Pairwise subsampling indicated that sequencing depth was expected to affect the degree of clonotype sharing among donors. Sampling was restricted to blood, and TCR repertoires in tissues likely differ from the TCR repertoires found in blood. Higher generation probabilities were observed for clonotypes shared by all four sorted-subset donors than for non-shared clonotypes.

Of note for this clone: Its antigen target is currently unknown. Per-base qualities were not stored, and no clone one base away is much larger.

Using the deep immunoSEQ assay, TCR CDR3 regions were amplified from genomic DNA by multiplex PCR. Extracted genomic DNA from each cell subset was distributed evenly across all wells of several immunoSEQ 96-well plates, and each plate was treated as a replicate. For sorted subsets, each replicate PCR was loaded with approximately 200 ng genomic DNA, equivalent to approximately 33,000 T cell genomes. The purified libraries were quantified using a Qubit 3.0 fluorometer, sized with a Bioanalyzer 2100, and then quantified again using the KAPA Library Quantification kit. Each immunoSEQ 96-well plate was sequenced on its own single-read 150-cycle Illumina NextSeq 550 flow cell. Per the source publication's procedure: Because the immunoSEQ output held only junctional sequences and lacked quality scores, the filtering could not match the filtering applied to full-length reads. To assign V/J genes and CDR3, sequences were annotated against IMGT germline references using PyIR, a Python wrapper for IgBLAST v1.9. Reads were removed for weak V/J assignments (E-value above 1e-6), missing CDR3, stop codons, out-of-frame junctions, or ambiguous translated residues. A V3J clonotype was defined by an identical inferred V gene, J gene, and CDR3 amino acid sequence. To compute the percentage overlap between repertoires, the number of shared unique clonotypes was divided by the size of the smaller repertoire. Repertoire richness was assessed with RTK rarefaction, the Chao1 estimator, and Recon v2.1 estimates of unobserved clonotypes. OLGA was used to compute generation probabilities for all TCRbeta clonotypes that the gDNA method yielded from a few donors. The immuneACCESS repertoire file appears here via TCRdb, limited to in-frame rearrangements. These files lack a portion of the clones; in checked studies, under half of the deficit traces to unresolved V genes, and the cause of the others is not known. That table gives V, J and clone size, and the DNA gave D and trimming. Here the sample has 2 million to 3 million clones; over 85% occur a single time. Approximately 0.37% of the sample lies in the top ten.

Spanning cysteine to phenylalanine, the CDR3 consists of 14 amino acids. Just CDR3 DNA is preserved here, 42 bases in frame from base 1. The germline V gene gives CDR1 as SQVTM and CDR2 as ANQGSEA. The germline ends are 10 bases apart after V is trimmed by 4 bases and J by 1 base. The donors were healthy, HIV-negative adults with no recently reported acute infections or vaccinations. Every donor was a Caucasian adult living in Nashville, Tennessee, USA. Magnetic negative selection was used to enrich CD4+ T cells, after which naive cells were positively selected on CD45RA and the negative fraction became the memory subset. Blood was obtained by leukapheresis, after which PBMCs were separated by Ficoll-Histopaque density gradient centrifugation and cryopreserved in liquid nitrogen vapor phase. Analytical flow cytometry was used to check the purity and quantity of every magnetically sorted T cell population. Each sorted fraction had its genomic DNA isolated and then quantified by UV absorbance on a Nanodrop 2000c.

The sequence was collected from a man in his late teens or twenties in good health. Some clones in this sample may be carry-over from other donors' samples. The chain employs TRBV29-1 and TRBJ2-2, with the identity of the D gene unclear. The sample taken for sequencing was naive CD4+ T cells from PBMCs. The cell subset or site tag for this specimen amounts to: CD45RA+ positively selected. The CDR3 corresponds to CSVAGIMNTGELFF. The DNA sequence is given as TGCAGCGTTGCTGGGATAATGAACACCGGGGAGCTGTTTTTT.